Each of the 6 T cell receptor beta chains below was sequenced from the same sample in a study of technical replicates of blood from several donors. Sequencing used immunoSEQ multiplex PCR; TCRdb keeps in-frame clones, though not all of them. Of tens of thousands of clones in the sample, approximately 90% were seen once. Sequencing input: PBMCs. The receptors were sampled from a human donor in good health. Some clones in this sample may be carry-over from other donors' samples.

This chain connects TRBV2 to TRBJ1-6; 7 bases fit TRBD1. Germline CDR1 and CDR2: SNHLY and FYNNEI. V shed 7 bases and J 9 bases; nucleotides not matched to a gene: 3. CDR3 length: 12 residues. The CDR3 DNA sequence: TGTGCCAGCAACAGGGGTAGTTCACCCCTCCACTTT. It specifies CASNRGSSPLHF.

The sample holds a few counts of this clone. CDR3 amino acids: CASKVRTGGRDTQYF. The CDR3 DNA reads as TGTGCCAGCAAAGTTAGAACCGGGGGGCGGGATACGCAGTATTTT. The rearrangement joins TRBV6-5 to TRBJ2-3; a possible D gene is TRBD2 (7 bases). Germline V CDR1 and CDR2: MNHEY, SVGAGI. Trimming stripped 7 bases from V and 6 bases from J, with 20 bases between. The CDR3 is 15 amino acids.

The chain employs TRBV7-2 and TRBJ2-3, with D hard to call. The germline gives CDR1 SGHTA, CDR2 FQGNSA. CDR3 size: 14 residues. V lost 1 base to trimming and J lost 1 base, with 6 bases between them. The CDR3 region is CASSLDSRTDTQYF. Here the CDR3 DNA reads TGTGCCAGCAGCTTAGACAGCCGCACAGATACGCAGTATTTT.

This clone was found once. J is TRBJ2-1 and V is TRBV7-9, with D possibly being TRBD2 (5 bases). V lost 2 bases and J lost 0, with 11 bases in between. The germline V gene has CDR1 SEHNR and CDR2 FQNEAQ (reference sequence). The CDR3 covers 16 residues. The CDR3 DNA is TGTGCCAGCAGCTTATTATCACTAGACTCCTACAATGAGCAGTTCTTC. Its protein product is CASSLLSLDSYNEQFF.

The chain has TRBV4-2 and TRBJ2-1; 8 positions agree with TRBD2. The CDR3 is made up of 15 amino acids. Germline V lookup: CDR1 LGHNA, CDR2 YNFKEQ. Germline trimming cut 1 base from V and 7 bases from J; bases unmatched to any gene: 6. CDR3 region: CASSQVGSGGNEQFF. CDR3 coding DNA: TGTGCCAGCAGCCAAGTAGGGTCGGGGGGGAATGAGCAGTTCTTC.

The chain recombines TRBV29-1 with TRBJ1-1, with D possibly being TRBD1 (6 bases). The CDR3 extends over 13 amino acids. Trimming removed 7 bases at V and 1 base at J, with 13 bases between. Germline V CDR1 and CDR2: SQVTM, ANQGSEA. The CDR3 region is CSARQDENTEAFF. CDR3 sequence (DNA): TGCAGCGCCAGACAGGACGAGAACACTGAAGCTTTCTTT.